This passage covers 14 T cell receptor beta chains from one sample sequenced in a study of Graves' ophthalmopathy and Graves' hyperthyroidism. Amplification of the TCR beta CDR3 regions used RNA transcripts (as template). Investigators did first-round RT-PCR with HTBI primers, then second-round multiplex PCR. Using its own MiXCR run on the multiplex PCR reads, TCRdb lists one record per CDR3 protein. The sample lists more than 15,000 distinct CDR3 sequences; about half were seen once. Sequenced sample: peripheral blood. The receptors were gathered from a woman aged 40 to 55 with stable Graves' hyperthyroidism.

This clonotype was recorded once. This chain links TRBV10-3 with TRBJ1-4; D might be TRBD1 (5 bases). Germline-derived CDR1 and CDR2 are ENHRY and SYGVKD. This CDR3 spans 12 amino acids. Trimming left V 1 base short and J 15 bases short, with 12 bases between. This CDR3 is CAISELGEELFF. DNA of the CDR3: TGTGCCATCAGTGAGTTGGGGGAGGAGTTGTTTTTT.

The chain links TRBV6-2 or TRBV6-3 to TRBJ1-4, with D unclear. Trimming removed 6 bases at V and 2 bases at J, with 13 bases between. The CDR3 length is 15 residues. Germline loops: CDR1 MNHEY, CDR2 SVGEGT. The CDR3 sequence: CASRLDGLTNEKLFF. In DNA, the CDR3 is TGTGCCAGCAGATTGGACGGTCTTACTAATGAAAAACTGTTTTTT.

The chain uses TRBV2 and TRBJ1-1, with TRBD1 as a possible D gene (6 bases). Trimming left V 8 bases short and J 8 bases short, with 21 bases between. The CDR3 is 14 amino acids. Germline V gene sequence: CDR1 SNHLY, CDR2 FYNNEI. CDR3 residues: CASHSGTGRTEAFF. The CDR3 nucleotides read TGTGCCAGCCATTCCGGAACAGGGAGGACGGAAGCTTTCTTT.

Note on this clonotype: This clone may be a read error of a much larger clone one base away. As DNA, the CDR3 is TGCAGTGCTAGAGACCACCCAATCGGATCCAACAATGAGCAGTACTTC. This sequence encodes CSARDHPIGSNNEQYF. The chain joins TRBV20-1 to TRBJ2-5; D call uncertain. Germline CDR1 DFQATT, CDR2 SNEGSKA (reference sequence). CDR3 length equals 16 residues. V gave up 0 bases and J gave up 11 bases, with 25 bases separating them.

The chain couples TRBV19 to TRBJ2-5, with a possible D match to TRBD2 (5 bases). The ends were cut back, 5 bases at V and 5 bases at J, with 9 bases in the middle. The germline gives CDR1 LNHDA, CDR2 SQIVND (reference sequence). CDR3 size: 12 residues. The DNA of the CDR3 is TGTGCCAGTAGTCTAGCTGGTGAGACCCAGTACTTC. Translating gives CASSLAGETQYF.

This clonotype has a count of ten or more. The chain couples TRBV20-1 to TRBJ1-2; a weak D match, TRBD1 (6 bases). This CDR3 spans 14 amino acids. Trimming left V 1 base short and J 4 bases short, with 13 bases between. Germline loops: CDR1 DFQATT, CDR2 SNEGSKA (reference sequence). The CDR3 region is CSARALQGAYGYTF. The CDR3 DNA reads TGCAGTGCTAGAGCTTTACAGGGAGCCTATGGCTACACCTTC.

About this clonotype: Compared with germline, one end of the junction differs, possibly owing to a read error. The chain uses TRBV10-3 and TRBJ2-2, with 7 bases matching TRBD1. This CDR3 has 15 amino acids. Germline V gene data show CDR1 as ENHRY and CDR2 as SYGVKD. The CDR3 coding sequence is TGTGCCATCAGTGGTTGGACAGGTAGCACCCGGGAGCTGTTTTTT. Its protein product is CAISGWTGSTRELFF.

This clonotype ranks as medium-sized. V usage is TRBV29-1 and J usage is TRBJ2-7; no clear D. Per germline, CDR1 SQVTM and CDR2 ANQGSEA. Between the trimmed V and J ends, which lost 4 bases and 3 bases, there was a span of 13 bases. The CDR3 extends over 13 amino acids. The CDR3 region is CSVARQSNYEQYF. Written as DNA, the CDR3 is TGCAGCGTTGCCCGTCAATCCAACTACGAGCAGTACTTC.

As for this clonotype: A read error may produce the germline difference seen at one junction end. This chain links TRBV10-2 with TRBJ1-4, with D unresolved. CDR1 and CDR2 from the germline V gene are WSHSY and SAAADI. The CDR3 loop spans 15 amino acids. The CDR3 region has the DNA TGCGCCAGCAGTGAGTCAGAGGCTTGGCCTGAAAGACTGTTTTTT. Encoded protein: CASSESEAWPERLFF.

The chain uses TRBV7-2 and TRBJ2-5; TRBD1 agrees at 12 bases. CDR3 length equals 15 residues. Germline V lookup: CDR1 SGHTA, CDR2 FQGNSA. The junction had 5 bases not matched to a gene; V was cut back by 5 bases and J by 4 bases. In nucleotides, the CDR3 is TGTGCCAGCAGCCCCGGGACAGGGGGCGGAGAGACCCAGTACTTC. Encoded protein: CASSPGTGGGETQYF.

This clonotype was recorded many times. The chain links TRBV6-6 to TRBJ2-7, with 11 nucleotides matching TRBD2. The CDR3 sequence is 14 residues long. With 6 bases clipped from V and 6 bases from J, the junction kept 7 bases outside the gene matches. CDR1 MNHNY and CDR2 SVGAGI come from the germline V gene (reference sequence). CDR3 sequence reads: CASSSLLAGGEQYF. The CDR3 DNA reads TGTGCCAGCAGCTCTCTTCTAGCGGGAGGCGAGCAGTACTTC.

This chain links TRBV2 with TRBJ2-7; TRBD1 matches at 9 bases. The V and J ends lost 4 bases and 3 bases, in that order; junction bases with no gene match: 4. Looked up from germline, CDR1 is SNHLY and CDR2 is FYNNEI. CDR3 length: 14 amino acids. In DNA, the CDR3 is TGTGCCAGCAGTGGGGTGACAGGGGGCTACGAGCAGTACTTC. Its translation is CASSGVTGGYEQYF.

This clonotype was counted at least ten times. The rearrangement links TRBV5-4 to TRBJ2-7; D is possibly TRBD2 (5 bases). The CDR3 is made up of 9 amino acids. V was trimmed by 4 bases and J by 12 bases, leaving 8 bases between them. Germline V CDR1 and CDR2: SGHNT, YYREEE (reference sequence). CDR3 in amino acids: CASSGEGYF. CDR3 sequence (DNA): TGTGCCAGCAGCGGAGAGGGGTACTTC. Full variable domain (outside the CDR3, taken from reference TRBV5-4 and TRBJ2-7): ETGVTQSPTHLIKTRGQQVTLRCSSQSGHNTVSWYQQALGQGPQFIFQYYREEENGRGNFPPRFSGLQFPNYSSELNVNALELDDSALYLCASSGEGYFGPGTRLTVT.

The sample holds many counts of this clonotype. This chain connects TRBV5-5 to TRBJ2-5, with 7 positions matching TRBD1. The J segment lost 2 bases and the V segment lost 4 bases, leaving 5 bases of the junction unmatched. Germline V gives CDR1 SGHKS, CDR2 YYEKEE (reference sequence). The CDR3 loop spans 14 amino acids. The CDR3 DNA reads TGTGCCAGCAGCAAGACAGGGTTTCAAGAGACCCAGTACTTC. Translation: CASSKTGFQETQYF.